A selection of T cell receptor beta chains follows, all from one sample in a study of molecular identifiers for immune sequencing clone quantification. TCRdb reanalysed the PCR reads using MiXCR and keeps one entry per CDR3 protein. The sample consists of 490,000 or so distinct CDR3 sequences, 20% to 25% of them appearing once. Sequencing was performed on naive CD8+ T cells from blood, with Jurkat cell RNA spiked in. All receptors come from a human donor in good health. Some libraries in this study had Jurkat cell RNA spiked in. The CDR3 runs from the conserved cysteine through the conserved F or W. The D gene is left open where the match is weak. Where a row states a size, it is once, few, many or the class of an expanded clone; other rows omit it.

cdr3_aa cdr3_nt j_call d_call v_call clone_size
CSATNDGKSGTSGGALYNEQVF TGCAGTGCTACCAACGACGGGAAATCCGGGACTAGCGGGGGTGCCCTCTACAATGAGCAGGTCTTC TRBJ2-1 TRBD2 TRBV20-1 NA
CASSFDRGSYEQYF TGTGCCAGCAGCTTTGACAGGGGGAGCTACGAGCAGTACTTC TRBJ2-7 TRBD1 TRBV7-8 many
CASRRLAEGQTQYF TGTGCCAGCAGGCGGCTAGCGGAGGGCCAGACCCAGTACTTC TRBJ2-5 TRBD2 TRBV5-4 NA
CASSPIQDGVDEKLFF TGTGCCAGCAGCCCAATACAGGACGGGGTTGATGAAAAACTGTTTTTT TRBJ1-4 NA TRBV7-8 few
CSVWTGVNTEAFF TGCAGCGTGTGGACAGGGGTGAACACTGAAGCTTTCTTT TRBJ1-1 TRBD1 TRBV29-1 many
CASSINQPQHF TGTGCCAGCTCGATCAATCAGCCCCAGCATTTT TRBJ1-5 NA TRBV6-2/TRBV6-3 many
CASSHLSWTGGETQYF TGTGCCAGCAGTCACCTGAGCTGGACAGGGGGCGAGACCCAGTACTTC TRBJ2-5 TRBD1 TRBV6-2/TRBV6-3 many
CASSQDARAGETQYF TGCGCCAGCAGCCAAGATGCGCGGGCCGGGGAGACCCAGTACTTC TRBJ2-5 NA TRBV4-1 few
CASSFSGQGEWIGEKLFF TGTGCCAGCAGCTTTTCAGGACAGGGGGAATGGATAGGTGAAAAACTGTTTTTT TRBJ1-4 TRBD1 TRBV7-8 many
CASSPRQIDTQYF TGTGCCAGCAGTCCGCGACAGATAGATACGCAGTATTTT TRBJ2-3 NA TRBV28 many
CASSAETGSGNTIYF TGTGCCAGCAGCGCGGAAACCGGATCTGGAAACACCATATATTTT TRBJ1-3 NA TRBV9 many
CAWSVTSGADTQYF TGTGCCTGGAGTGTAACTAGCGGGGCAGATACGCAGTATTTT TRBJ2-3 TRBD2 TRBV30 many
CASSPGTGPYNEQFF TGTGCCAGCAGTCCCGGGACAGGGCCTTACAATGAGCAGTTCTTC TRBJ2-1 TRBD1 TRBV12-3/TRBV12-4 few
CASSLTGTPEAFF TGTGCCAGCAGTCTAACCGGGACACCTGAAGCTTTCTTT TRBJ1-1 NA TRBV27 few
CASSLVSRMNTEAFF TGTGCCAGCAGTTTAGTTAGTAGGATGAACACTGAAGCTTTCTTT TRBJ1-1 NA TRBV28 many
CATTNREGQPQHF TGTGCCACCACAAACAGGGAGGGTCAGCCCCAGCATTTT TRBJ1-5 NA TRBV24-1 NA
CASSLGTAGYEQYF TGTGCCAGCAGTTTGGGGACGGCCGGGTACGAGCAGTACTTC TRBJ2-7 NA TRBV28 many
CASSSGLAGTDTQYF TGTGCCAGCAGTTCGGGACTAGCGGGCACAGATACGCAGTATTTT TRBJ2-3 TRBD2 TRBV28 many
CASSEHLSNQPQHF TGTGCCAGCAGCGAACACCTGAGCAATCAGCCCCAGCATTTT TRBJ1-5 NA TRBV7-2 NA
CASSRFRAGLAGVGYTF TGTGCCAGCAGCCGCTTTCGGGCAGGCTTGGCTGGGGTTGGCTACACCTTC TRBJ1-2 NA TRBV12-3/TRBV12-4 NA
CASSLTWTGLSGANVLTF TGTGCCAGCAGCTTAACCTGGACAGGGTTATCTGGGGCCAACGTCCTGACTTTC TRBJ2-6 TRBD1 TRBV7-2 many
CASSYATAASYTF TGTGCCAGCAGTTACGCGACAGCCGCCAGCTACACCTTC TRBJ1-2 NA TRBV6-5 NA
CSVEFPGPIAGYYNEQFF TGCAGCGTTGAATTCCCCGGACCAATAGCGGGGTACTACAATGAGCAGTTCTTC TRBJ2-1 TRBD2 TRBV29-1 few
CASSPNFKGNTEAFF TGTGCCAGTAGTCCCAATTTTAAGGGGAACACTGAAGCTTTCTTT TRBJ1-1 NA TRBV19 few
CASSLLGGQGEQYF TGCGCCAGCAGCCTATTGGGGGGACAGGGCGAGCAGTACTTC TRBJ2-7 TRBD1 TRBV5-1 many
CASNTAQGINTEAFF TGTGCCAGTAATACAGCCCAGGGGATTAACACTGAAGCTTTCTTT TRBJ1-1 NA TRBV19 many
CASSLDDWADTQYF TGTGCCAGCAGCTTAGACGACTGGGCAGATACGCAGTATTTT TRBJ2-3 NA TRBV11-2 few
CASSVNIASLGTDTQYF TGTGCCAGCAGCGTGAATATAGCTTCGTTGGGCACAGATACGCAGTATTTT TRBJ2-3 NA TRBV9 NA
CATADGLQGAGEQFF TGTGCCACCGCTGATGGCCTGCAGGGGGCCGGTGAGCAGTTCTTC TRBJ2-1 TRBD1 TRBV12-3/TRBV12-4 few
CASSPSNSNQPQHF TGTGCCAGTTCTCCGTCAAACAGCAATCAGCCCCAGCATTTT TRBJ1-5 NA TRBV6-2/TRBV6-3 many
CASSQEGGLMNTEAFF TGCGCCAGCAGCCAAGAAGGGGGCCTCATGAACACTGAAGCTTTCTTT TRBJ1-1 TRBD1 TRBV4-1 NA